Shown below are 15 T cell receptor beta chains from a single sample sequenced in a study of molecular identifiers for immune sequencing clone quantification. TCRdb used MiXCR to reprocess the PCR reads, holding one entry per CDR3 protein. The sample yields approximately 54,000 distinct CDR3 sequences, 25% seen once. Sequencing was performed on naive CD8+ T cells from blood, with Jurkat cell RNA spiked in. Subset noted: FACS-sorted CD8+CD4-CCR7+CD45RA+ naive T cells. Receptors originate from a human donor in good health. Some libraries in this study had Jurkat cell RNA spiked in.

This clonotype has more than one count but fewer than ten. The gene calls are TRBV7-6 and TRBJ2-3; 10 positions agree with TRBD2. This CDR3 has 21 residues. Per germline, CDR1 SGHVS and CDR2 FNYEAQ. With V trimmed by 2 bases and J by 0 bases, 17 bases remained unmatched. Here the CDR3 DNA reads TGTGCCAGCAGCTTAAACCTCCCGGGACTAGCGCGAGATACTAGCACAGATACGCAGTATTTT. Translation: CASSLNLPGLARDTSTDTQYF.

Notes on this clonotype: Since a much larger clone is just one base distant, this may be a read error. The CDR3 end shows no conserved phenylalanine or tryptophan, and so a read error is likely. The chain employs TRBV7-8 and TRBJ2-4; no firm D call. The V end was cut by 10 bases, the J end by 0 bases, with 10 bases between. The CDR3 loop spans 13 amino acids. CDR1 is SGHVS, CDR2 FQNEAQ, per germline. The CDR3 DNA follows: TGTGCCACTGAACCTCTAGCCAAAAACATTCAGTACCTC. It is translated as CATEPLAKNIQYL.

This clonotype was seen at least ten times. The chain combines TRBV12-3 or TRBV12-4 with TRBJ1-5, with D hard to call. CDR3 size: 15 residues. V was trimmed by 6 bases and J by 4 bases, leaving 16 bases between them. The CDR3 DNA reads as TGTGCCAGCAGCGCCGGGAGCCAAAGGAATCAGCCCCAGCATTTT. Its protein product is CASSAGSQRNQPQHF.

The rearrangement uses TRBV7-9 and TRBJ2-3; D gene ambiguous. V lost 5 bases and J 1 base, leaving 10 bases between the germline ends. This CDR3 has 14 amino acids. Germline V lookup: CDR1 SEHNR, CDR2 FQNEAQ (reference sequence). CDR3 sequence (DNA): TGTGCCAGCAGCCCCCCTGTAGGCACAGATACGCAGTATTTT. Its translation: CASSPPVGTDTQYF.

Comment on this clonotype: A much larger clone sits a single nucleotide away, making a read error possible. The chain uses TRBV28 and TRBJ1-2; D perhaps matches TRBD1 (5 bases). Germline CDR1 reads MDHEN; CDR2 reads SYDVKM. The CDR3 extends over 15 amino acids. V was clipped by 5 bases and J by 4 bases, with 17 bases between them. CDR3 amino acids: CASSPLGLIGYGYTF. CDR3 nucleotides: TGTGCCAGCAGTCCCCTGGGACTTATCGGCTATGGCTACACCTTC.

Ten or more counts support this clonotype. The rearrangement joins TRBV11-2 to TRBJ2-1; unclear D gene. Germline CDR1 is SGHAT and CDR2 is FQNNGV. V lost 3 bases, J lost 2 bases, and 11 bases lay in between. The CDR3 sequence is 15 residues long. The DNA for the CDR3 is TGTGCCAGCAGCTTGCAATTCATCGCCTACAATGAGCAGTTCTTC. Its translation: CASSLQFIAYNEQFF.

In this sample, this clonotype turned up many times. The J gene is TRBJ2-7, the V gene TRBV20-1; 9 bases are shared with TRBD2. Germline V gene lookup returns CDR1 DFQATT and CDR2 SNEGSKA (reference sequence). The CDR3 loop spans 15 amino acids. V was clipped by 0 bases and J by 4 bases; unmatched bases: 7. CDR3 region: CSARDYSGRRYEQYF. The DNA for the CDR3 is TGCAGTGCTAGAGATTACAGCGGGAGGCGGTACGAGCAGTACTTC.

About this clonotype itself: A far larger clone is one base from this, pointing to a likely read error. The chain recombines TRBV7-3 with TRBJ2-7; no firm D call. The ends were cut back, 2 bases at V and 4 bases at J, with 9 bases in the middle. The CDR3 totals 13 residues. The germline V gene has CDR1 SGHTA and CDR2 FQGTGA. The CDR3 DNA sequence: TGTGCCAGCAGCTTAGGGTGTTCGTACGAGCAGTACTTC. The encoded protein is CASSLGCSYEQYF.

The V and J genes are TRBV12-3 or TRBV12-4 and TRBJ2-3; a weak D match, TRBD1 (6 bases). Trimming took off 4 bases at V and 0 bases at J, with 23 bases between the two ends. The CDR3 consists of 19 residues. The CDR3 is CASSSPLYVGAGSTDTQYF. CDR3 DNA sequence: TGTGCCAGCAGTTCTCCCCTGTACGTGGGGGCAGGAAGCACAGATACGCAGTATTTT.

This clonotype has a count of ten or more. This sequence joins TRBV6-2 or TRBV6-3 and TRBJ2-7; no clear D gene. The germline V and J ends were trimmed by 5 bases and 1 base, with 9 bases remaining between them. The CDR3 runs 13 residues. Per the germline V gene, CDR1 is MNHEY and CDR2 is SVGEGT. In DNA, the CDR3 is TGTGCCAGCAGTACGCTGTCTTCCTACGAGCAGTACTTC. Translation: CASSTLSSYEQYF.

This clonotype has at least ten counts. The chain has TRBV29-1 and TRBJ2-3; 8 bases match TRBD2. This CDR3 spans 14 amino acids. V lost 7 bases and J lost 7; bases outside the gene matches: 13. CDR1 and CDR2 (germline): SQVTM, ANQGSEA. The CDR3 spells CSEIRAGALNTQYF. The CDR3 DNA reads TGCAGCGAAATAAGAGCGGGAGCCTTGAATACGCAGTATTTT.

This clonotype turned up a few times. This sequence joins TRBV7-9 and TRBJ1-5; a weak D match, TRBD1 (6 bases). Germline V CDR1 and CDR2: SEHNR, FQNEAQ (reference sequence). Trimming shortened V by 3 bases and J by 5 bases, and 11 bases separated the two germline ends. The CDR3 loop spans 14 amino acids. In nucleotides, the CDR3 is TGTGCCAGCAGCTTTGGCGGGGGGCATCAGCCCCAGCATTTT. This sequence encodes CASSFGGGHQPQHF.

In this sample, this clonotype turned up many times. The CDR3 is CASSREGRATYEQYF. CDR3 nucleotides: TGTGCCAGCAGCCGGGAGGGCAGGGCCACTTACGAGCAGTACTTC. The chain recombines TRBV5-6 with TRBJ2-7; TRBD2 matches at 8 bases. In germline, CDR1 is SGHDT, CDR2 YYEEEE. V gave up 4 bases and J gave up 4 bases; unmatched junction bases: 10. The CDR3 loop spans 15 amino acids.

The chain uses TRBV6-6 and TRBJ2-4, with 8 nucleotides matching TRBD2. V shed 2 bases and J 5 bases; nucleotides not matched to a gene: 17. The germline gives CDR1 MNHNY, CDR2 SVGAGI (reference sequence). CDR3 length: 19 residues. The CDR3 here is CASSYPPGGPRPLENIQYF. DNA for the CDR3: TGTGCCAGCAGTTACCCGCCGGGGGGGCCGCGCCCCCTAGAAAACATTCAGTACTTC.

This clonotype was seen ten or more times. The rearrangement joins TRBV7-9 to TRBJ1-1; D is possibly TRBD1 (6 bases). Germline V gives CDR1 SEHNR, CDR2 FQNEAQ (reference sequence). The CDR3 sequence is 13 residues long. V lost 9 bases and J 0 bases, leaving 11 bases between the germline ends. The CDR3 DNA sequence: TGTGCCAGTGGGGGGGGGCTGAACACTGAAGCTTTCTTT. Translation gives CASGGGLNTEAFF.